The 21 T cell receptor beta chains reported below all come from one sample, sequenced in a study of T cell responses to AZD1222 COVID-19 vaccine. Sequencing used immunoSEQ multiplex PCR; TCRdb keeps in-frame clones, though not all of them. This table has 20,000 to 25,000 clones, around 82% appearing once. The sample here was peripheral blood, taken on day 0 of AZD1222 vaccination. The receptors were gathered from an adult in good health.

This clone was counted a few times. The J gene is TRBJ1-2, the V gene TRBV4-1, with a weak D call TRBD1 (5 bases). The V gene lost 0 bases and the J gene lost 7 bases, with 15 bases spanning the gap. Germline values: CDR1 MGHRA, CDR2 YSYEKL. This CDR3 has 15 residues. The CDR3 sequence: CASSQDLGDAGGYTF. For the CDR3, the DNA is TGCGCCAGCAGCCAAGATTTGGGGGACGCGGGTGGCTACACCTTC.

The chain has TRBV11-1 and TRBJ2-7, with 15 bases aligning to TRBD2. Unmatched junction bases numbered 4, after V lost 8 bases and J lost 2 bases. CDR1 SGHAT and CDR2 FQDESV come from the germline V gene (reference sequence). There are 15 residues in the CDR3. CDR3 coding DNA: TGTGCCAGCGGGGGACTAGCGGGGGGACCCTACGAGCAGTACTTC. Translation: CASGGLAGGPYEQYF.

V usage is TRBV11-1 and J usage is TRBJ2-1; TRBD2 is a possible D gene (5 bases). Deletions cut 2 bases from V and 4 bases from J, with 12 bases between. Germline CDR1 is SGHAT and CDR2 is FQDESV (reference sequence). This CDR3 is built from 15 residues. In DNA, the CDR3 is TGTGCCAGCAGCTTAAGTGCGGGTTTGTACAATGAGCAGTTCTTC. It translates to CASSLSAGLYNEQFF. Drawing the rest from reference TRBV11-1 and TRBJ2-1, the complete variable domain is EAEVAQSPRYKITEKSQAVAFWCDPISGHATLYWYRQILGQGPELLVQFQDESVVDDSQLPKDRFSAERLKGVDSTLKIQPAELGDSAMYLCASSLSAGLYNEQFFGPGTRLTVL.

This sequence joins TRBV5-4 and TRBJ1-1; D not certain. CDR1 SGHNT and CDR2 YYREEE come from the germline V gene (reference sequence). V was clipped by 0 bases and J by 4 bases, with 13 bases between them. The CDR3 is 15 residues long. The CDR3 here is CASSLGATLATEAFF. Written as DNA, the CDR3 is TGTGCCAGCAGCTTGGGAGCGACACTCGCCACTGAAGCTTTCTTT.

The chain uses TRBV4-3 and TRBJ2-1; perhaps TRBD2 as D (6 bases). The CDR3 has 14 residues. V was shortened by 1 base and J by 7 bases, with 11 bases between the two germline ends. Germline values: CDR1 LGHNA, CDR2 YSLEER. CDR3 protein: CASSQVLTSNEQFF. DNA for the CDR3: TGCGCCAGCAGCCAAGTTTTGACTAGTAATGAGCAGTTCTTC.

The chain carries TRBV11-3 and TRBJ2-3; TRBD2 is a possible D gene (5 bases). This CDR3 comprises 14 residues. In germline, CDR1 is SGHNT, CDR2 YENEEA. V shed 6 bases and J shed 4 bases, with 14 bases lying between them. CDR3 amino acids: CASSRGSSADTQYF. CDR3 DNA sequence: TGTGCCAGCAGTCGGGGTTCCTCAGCAGATACGCAGTATTTT.

This chain joins TRBV7-6 and TRBJ2-7, with 7 bases that match TRBD2. V shed 5 bases, J shed 5 bases, and the junction held 6 bases outside the gene matches. The CDR3 extends over 13 amino acids. Germline lookup yields CDR1 SGHVS and CDR2 FNYEAQ. The CDR3 DNA reads as TGTGCCAGCAGCCCGTGGGGAGGGCACGAGCAGTACTTC. This gives the protein CASSPWGGHEQYF.

The chain is built from TRBV7-6 and TRBJ2-1; TRBD1 or TRBD2 may be the D gene (6 bases each). CDR3 length: 15 amino acids. Germline V gene data show CDR1 as SGHVS and CDR2 as FNYEAQ. Deletions cut 1 base from V and 2 bases from J, with 9 bases between. The CDR3 region is CASSLEGGPYNEQFF. CDR3 nucleotides: TGTGCCAGCAGCTTAGAGGGGGGACCCTACAATGAGCAGTTCTTC.

This rearrangement joins TRBV5-1 to TRBJ1-4; D possibly corresponds to TRBD1 (6 bases). CDR3 size: 13 residues. Trimming shortened V by 0 bases and J by 7 bases, and 7 bases separated the two germline ends. Germline V lookup: CDR1 SGHRS, CDR2 YFSETQ. As DNA, the CDR3 is TGCGCCAGCAGCTTGGCAGGGGTTGAAAAACTGTTTTTT. Protein product: CASSLAGVEKLFF. The whole variable domain, remainder taken from reference TRBV5-1 and TRBJ1-4, is KAGVTQTPRYLIKTRGQQVTLSCSPISGHRSVSWYQQTPGQGLQFLFEYFSETQRNKGNFPGRFSGRQFSNSRSEMNVSTLELGDSALYLCASSLAGVEKLFFGSGTQLSVL.

The chain employs TRBV6-2 or TRBV6-3 and TRBJ2-7; D perhaps matches TRBD1 (5 bases). The CDR3 contains 15 residues. Germline V gene lookup returns CDR1 MNHEY and CDR2 SVGEGT. Trimming pared 2 bases from V and 5 bases from J, leaving 16 bases between. The CDR3 protein is CASSYPRGSGNEQYF. The CDR3 region has the DNA TGTGCCAGCAGTTACCCTAGGGGTTCAGGGAACGAGCAGTACTTC.

The chain combines TRBV5-4 with TRBJ1-3; 12 nucleotides match TRBD1. The CDR3 runs to 14 residues. CDR1 SGHNT and CDR2 YYREEE come from the germline V gene (reference sequence). Trimming removed 4 bases from V and 7 bases from J; junction bases left unmatched: 3. CDR3 bases: TGTGCCAGCAGCGAGGGACAGGGGGCCAACACCATATATTTT. It translates to CASSEGQGANTIYF.

This chain joins TRBV6-5 and TRBJ2-2, with TRBD1 matching 8 bases. Trimming cost V 6 bases and J 1 base; bases outside gene matches: 1. Germline CDR1 MNHEY, CDR2 SVGAGI. This CDR3 has 14 amino acids. The CDR3 DNA is TGTGCCAGCAGGACAGGGGTGAACACCGGGGAGCTGTTTTTT. The encoded protein is CASRTGVNTGELFF.

This clone appeared once. CDR3 coding DNA: TGTGCCAGCAGTACAGGGTTATCCTACGAGCAGTACTTC. Amino acid sequence: CASSTGLSYEQYF. The chain combines TRBV6-5 with TRBJ2-7; D might be TRBD1 (6 bases). Germline CDR1 reads MNHEY; CDR2 reads SVGAGI. The CDR3 covers 13 residues. V lost 5 bases and J 1 base, leaving 9 bases between the germline ends.

V usage is TRBV12-3 or TRBV12-4 and J usage is TRBJ2-7; D gene unclear. The CDR3 is 13 amino acids. V lost 4 bases to trimming and J lost 4 bases, with 11 bases between them. DNA of the CDR3: TGTGCCAGCAGTTCTGACTTAGAATACGAGCAGTACTTC. It translates to CASSSDLEYEQYF.

The V gene is TRBV15, the J gene TRBJ2-3; no definite D call. CDR3 length: 17 amino acids. Trimming stripped 0 bases from V and 1 base from J, with 14 bases between. The V gene's germline CDR1 is LNHNV and CDR2 YYDKDF (reference sequence). The CDR3 bases are TGTGCCACCAGCAGAGATGTGGCCTCGTGGGGCACAGATACGCAGTATTTT. The encoded protein is CATSRDVASWGTDTQYF.

The chain is built from TRBV29-1 and TRBJ2-3, with TRBD1 identical over 10 bases. CDR1 and CDR2 (germline): SQVTM, ANQGSEA. The ends lost 4 bases at V and 4 bases at J; junction bases unmatched: 5. The CDR3 is 14 residues long. CDR3 sequence reads: CSVGGTGVSDTQYF. CDR3 DNA: TGCAGCGTTGGGGGGACAGGGGTTTCAGATACGCAGTATTTT.

This chain uses TRBV7-8 with TRBJ2-1; D call uncertain. Trimming shortened V by 1 base and J by 6 bases, and 16 bases separated the two germline ends. Germline CDR1 reads SGHVS; CDR2 reads FQNEAQ. The CDR3 length is 16 residues. CDR3 residues: CASSLDGLQVLNEQFF. In nucleotides, the CDR3 is TGTGCCAGCAGCTTAGACGGCCTTCAGGTCCTCAATGAGCAGTTCTTC.

V is TRBV24-1 and J is TRBJ2-1; tentative D call: TRBD1 (5 bases). With 10 bases removed from V and 0 bases from J, the gap between germline ends came to 18 bases. The CDR3 spans 16 residues. CDR1 and CDR2 (germline): KGHDR, SFDVKD. The CDR3: CATSQGWNSSYNEQFF. In DNA, the CDR3 is TGTGCCACGAGCCAGGGATGGAATAGCTCCTACAATGAGCAGTTCTTC.

The sample holds one count of this clone. The rearrangement uses TRBV3-1 (or the pseudogene TRBV3-2) and TRBJ2-1, with D possibly called TRBD1 or TRBD2 (6 bases each). The V gene's germline CDR1 is LGHDT and CDR2 YNNKEL (reference sequence). The V end lost 4 bases, the J end lost 9 bases, and 22 bases lay between the germline ends. CDR3 length equals 16 residues. CDR3 in amino acids: CASSRNMGGWSGEQFF. CDR3 bases: TGTGCCAGCAGCCGAAATATGGGGGGCTGGTCAGGTGAGCAGTTCTTC.

CDR3 region: CASSPTRLAGVGYEQFF. CDR3 in DNA: TGTGCCAGCAGTCCTACAAGACTAGCGGGAGTAGGCTATGAGCAGTTCTTC. This chain connects TRBV6-6 to TRBJ2-1; 12 positions agree with TRBD2. Losses at the gene ends were 5 bases for V and 8 bases for J; bases not matched to a gene: 13. From germline, CDR1 is MNHNY and CDR2 SVGAGI (reference sequence). The CDR3 has 17 residues.

The V gene is TRBV9, the J gene TRBJ2-7; D gene uncertain. Germline assignment: CDR1 SGDLS and CDR2 YYNGEE. The CDR3 is 15 residues long. V was clipped by 0 bases and J by 0 bases, with 10 bases between them. The CDR3 loop is CASSVGAASSYEQYF. The CDR3, as DNA: TGTGCCAGCAGCGTAGGTGCGGCCAGCTCCTACGAGCAGTACTTC.